A single sample gave rise to the 12 T cell receptor beta chains below, sequenced in a study of radiotherapy plus CTLA-4 blockade in lung cancer. Profiled with immunoSEQ multiplex PCR; TCRdb holds only in-frame clones, not every one. The profile shows tens of thousands of clones, 75% to 80% of them singletons. The sequencing here drew on peripheral blood, taken from a patient treated with radiotherapy plus ipilimumab. The receptors derive from a human donor with non-small cell lung cancer whose response to radiotherapy plus ipilimumab could not be evaluated.

The chain recombines TRBV25-1 with TRBJ1-1; possible D gene TRBD1, 6 bases. Germline V gives CDR1 MGHDK, CDR2 SYGVNS. The V end was cut by 5 bases, the J end by 4 bases, with 11 bases between. The CDR3 totals 13 residues. The CDR3 loop is CASSLQGFTEAFF. CDR3 nucleotide sequence: TGTGCCAGCAGTCTCCAGGGGTTCACTGAAGCTTTCTTT.

V usage is TRBV5-1 and J usage is TRBJ1-2; 9 bases map to TRBD1. The germline V gene encodes CDR1 SGHRS and CDR2 YFSETQ. After removal of 4 bases from V and 1 base from J, the junction contained 5 bases not matched to a gene. CDR3 length: 15 amino acids. The CDR3 DNA is TGCGCCAGCAGCCCCACAGGGGGCCATAACTATGGCTACACCTTC. It specifies CASSPTGGHNYGYTF.

This chain joins TRBV5-1 and TRBJ2-3; the match to TRBD2 covers 14 bases. V lost 1 base to trimming and J lost 5 bases; unmatched junction nucleotides: 3. From germline, CDR1 is SGHRS and CDR2 YFSETQ. The CDR3 extends over 16 amino acids. The CDR3 is CASSLKTSGGEDTQYF. As DNA, the CDR3 is TGCGCCAGCAGCTTGAAGACTAGCGGGGGGGAAGATACGCAGTATTTT. The variable domain in full, completed from reference TRBV5-1 and TRBJ2-3, reads KAGVTQTPRYLIKTRGQQVTLSCSPISGHRSVSWYQQTPGQGLQFLFEYFSETQRNKGNFPGRFSGRQFSNSRSEMNVSTLELGDSALYLCASSLKTSGGEDTQYFGPGTRLTVL.

The chain joins TRBV27 to TRBJ2-5; TRBD1 is a possible D gene (6 bases). The CDR3 loop spans 13 amino acids. V dropped 3 bases and J dropped 3 bases, with 8 bases sitting between them. Germline loops: CDR1 MNHEY, CDR2 SMNVEV (reference sequence). CDR3 nucleotides: TGTGCCAGCAGTTTCCGGACAGAAGAGACCCAGTACTTC. It yields the protein CASSFRTEETQYF.

The chain employs TRBV6-5 and TRBJ1-1; D gene ambiguous. V was shortened by 6 bases and J by 0 bases, with 14 bases between the two germline ends. Germline-derived CDR1 and CDR2 are MNHEY and SVGAGI. The CDR3 has 15 residues. CDR3 bases: TGTGCCAGCAGGCTACAGCCGATTATGAACACTGAAGCTTTCTTT. It codes for CASRLQPIMNTEAFF.

The genes are TRBV27 and TRBJ1-6; the D gene is possibly TRBD1 (5 bases). The germline V gene has CDR1 MNHEY and CDR2 SMNVEV (reference sequence). The CDR3 contains 13 residues. Between the trimmed V and J ends, which lost 3 bases and 9 bases, there was a span of 9 bases. CDR3: CASSFGRVSPLHF. The DNA of the CDR3 is TGTGCCAGCAGTTTTGGCAGGGTTTCACCCCTCCACTTT.

The chain uses TRBV7-8 and TRBJ2-1, with TRBD2 identical over 10 bases. The CDR3 runs 15 residues. Germline V gives CDR1 SGHVS, CDR2 FQNEAQ. V dropped 5 bases and J dropped 10; count of bases not matched to a gene: 11. Written as DNA, the CDR3 is TGTGCCAGCAGCGTTACGGCTAGCGGGAGAGGCGAGCAGTTCTTC. It specifies CASSVTASGRGEQFF.

The chain recombines TRBV10-3 with TRBJ2-7, with 10 positions matching TRBD2. The germline CDR1 and CDR2 sequences are ENHRY and SYGVKD. Trimming cost V 2 bases and J 5 bases; bases outside gene matches: 6. This CDR3 comprises 15 residues. This chain's CDR3 is CAISERLAGAHEQYF. The CDR3 DNA is TGTGCCATCAGTGAGAGGCTAGCGGGAGCCCACGAGCAGTACTTC.

The rearrangement uses TRBV7-6 and TRBJ1-4; 11 bases are shared with TRBD1. Trimming took 6 bases from V and 8 from J; bases not matched to a gene: 8. The germline V gene has CDR1 SGHVS and CDR2 FNYEAQ. The CDR3 loop spans 15 amino acids. This CDR3 reads CASSLSGTGGEKLFF. CDR3 DNA sequence: TGTGCCAGCAGTTTATCCGGGACAGGGGGGGAAAAACTGTTTTTT.

This chain links TRBV7-2 with TRBJ2-3; weak D call: TRBD2 (6 bases). From germline, CDR1 is SGHTA and CDR2 FQGNSA. V lost 5 bases and J lost 0, with 9 bases in between. The CDR3 is made up of 14 amino acids. This CDR3 reads CASSAGPSTDTQYF. In DNA, the CDR3 is TGTGCCAGCAGCGCGGGACCGAGCACAGATACGCAGTATTTT.

The chain has TRBV6-1 and TRBJ2-1; a weak D match, TRBD2 (6 bases). CDR1 is MNHNS and CDR2 is SASEGT in the germline V gene. This CDR3 has 17 residues. V was cut by 3 bases and J by 4 bases, with 19 bases left in between. The CDR3 bases are TGTGCCAGCAGTGATAGGGCTAAAGGGACTTCTTACAATGAGCAGTTCTTC. Its protein is CASSDRAKGTSYNEQFF.

The chain is built from TRBV14 and TRBJ2-3, with a tentative D call TRBD1 (5 bases). Between the trimmed V and J ends, which lost 4 bases and 9 bases, there was a span of 11 bases. CDR3 length: 12 amino acids. CDR1 and CDR2 from the germline V gene are SGHDN and FVKESK. The CDR3 DNA is TGTGCCAGCAGCCCTAGGGGTTTCACGCAGTATTTT. Amino acids: CASSPRGFTQYF.